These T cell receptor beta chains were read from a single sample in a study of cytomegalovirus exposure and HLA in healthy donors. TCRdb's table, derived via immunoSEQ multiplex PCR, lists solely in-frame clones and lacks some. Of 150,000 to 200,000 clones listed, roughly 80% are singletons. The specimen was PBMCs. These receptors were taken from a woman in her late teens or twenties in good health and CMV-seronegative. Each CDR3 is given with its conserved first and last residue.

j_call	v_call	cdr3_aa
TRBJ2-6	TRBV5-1	CATNPGGANVLTF
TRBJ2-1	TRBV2	CASSDIGGVDEQFF
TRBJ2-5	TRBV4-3	CASSQEASVETQYF
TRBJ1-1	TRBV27	CATQAAGGLQAFF
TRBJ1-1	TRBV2	CASSEQGTLTEAFF
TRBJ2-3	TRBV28	CASSLGATSTDTQYF
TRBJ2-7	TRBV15	CATAQGQFYEQYF
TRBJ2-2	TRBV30	CAWSEGLGTGELFF
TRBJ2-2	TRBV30	CAWSDSPSGAGELFF
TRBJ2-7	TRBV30	CACDRTGDSYEQYF
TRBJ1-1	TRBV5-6	CASSLVSQYNTEAFF
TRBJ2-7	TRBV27	CASSSWREYEQYF
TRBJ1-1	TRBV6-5	CASSSYRTMNTEAFF
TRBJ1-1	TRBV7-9	CASSLARDLAFF
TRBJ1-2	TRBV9	CASSALSGAYTF
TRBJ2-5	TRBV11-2	CASSLAGPGTGWTETQYF
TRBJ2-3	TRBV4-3	CASSPDRGGVQYF
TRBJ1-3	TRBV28	CASSFGTDLQPNTIYF
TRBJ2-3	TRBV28	CASSSPLGQSTDTQYF
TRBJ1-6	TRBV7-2	CASSSGTGGSPLHF
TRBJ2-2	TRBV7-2	CASRLGAAGAVTGELFF
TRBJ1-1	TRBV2	CASSERQPTNTEAFF
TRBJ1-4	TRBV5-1	CASSTGGSGEKLFF
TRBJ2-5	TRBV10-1	CASSTSGRPETQYF
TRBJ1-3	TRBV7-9	CASSSDRSRRNTIYF
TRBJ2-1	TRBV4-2	CASSQERQPYNELFF
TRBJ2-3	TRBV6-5	CASASGTNTDTQYF
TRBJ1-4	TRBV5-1	CASCRLSEINEKLFF
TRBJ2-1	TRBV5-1	CASSLVVAGGEHNEQFF